The 13 T cell receptor beta chains presented below share a single source sample, sequenced in a study of beta chain features in type 1 diabetes. Study-wide results and limits: Within each of all four CD4+ subsets, Type 1 diabetes patients had TCRB CDR3s that were moderately but significantly shorter.

Since all of the isolated RNA was reverse transcribed, expressed TCRB transcripts were what got sequenced. Profiled with immunoSEQ multiplex PCR; TCRdb holds only in-frame clones, not every one. The data show approximately 170,000 clones, around 7.9% seen once. Their specific antigens are unknown. Sequencing was carried out using central memory CD4+ T cells from blood. The receptors here all came from a man aged 18 to 35 with type 1 diabetes.

The chain combines TRBV2 with TRBJ2-5; 7 positions match TRBD2. CDR1 SNHLY and CDR2 FYNNEI come from the germline V gene. V shed 4 bases, J shed 1 base, and the junction held 3 bases outside the gene matches. The CDR3 consists of 14 residues. Written as DNA, the CDR3 is TGTGCCAGCAGTGTTGAGCGGGGCCAAGAGACCCAGTACTTC. It encodes CASSVERGQETQYF.

This chain connects TRBV5-8 to TRBJ1-4; possible D gene TRBD1, 5 bases. Germline-derived CDR1 and CDR2 are SGHTS and YDEGEE. Trimming cost V 0 bases and J 5 bases, with 8 bases left between them. The CDR3 is made up of 14 amino acids. The CDR3 sequence: CASSLAGLNEKLFF. The CDR3 DNA reads as TGTGCCAGCAGCTTGGCAGGGCTGAATGAAAAACTGTTTTTT.

This clone appeared many times. The chain carries TRBV4-2 and TRBJ1-5; D is unresolved. Trimming took 0 bases from V and 7 from J, leaving 16 bases between them. This CDR3 has 16 residues. Germline CDR1 is LGHNA and CDR2 is YNFKEQ. CDR3 sequence (DNA): TGTGCCAGCAGCCAAGAGGCGAACGGGTACGGGCAGCCCCAGCATTTT. Encoded protein: CASSQEANGYGQPQHF.

The chain combines TRBV5-4 with TRBJ2-1; perhaps TRBD2 as D (6 bases). The length of the CDR3 is 16 residues. V lost 4 bases to trimming and J lost 1 base, with 15 bases between them. Germline values: CDR1 SGHNT, CDR2 YYREEE (reference sequence). CDR3 sequence reads: CASSGPGDPSYNEQFF. The CDR3 region has the DNA TGTGCCAGCAGCGGGCCGGGGGACCCGTCCTACAATGAGCAGTTCTTC. Together with reference TRBV5-4 and TRBJ2-1, the CDR3 gives the full variable domain: ETGVTQSPTHLIKTRGQQVTLRCSSQSGHNTVSWYQQALGQGPQFIFQYYREEENGRGNFPPRFSGLQFPNYSSELNVNALELDDSALYLCASSGPGDPSYNEQFFGPGTRLTVL.

The CDR3 sequence: CASSYRRTDTQYF. The CDR3 DNA sequence: TGTGCCAGCAGCTACAGGCGCACAGATACGCAGTATTTT. The V call is TRBV2, the J call TRBJ2-3; D is perhaps TRBD1 (5 bases). Germline V CDR1 and CDR2: SNHLY, FYNNEI. The V end was cut by 6 bases, the J end by 1 base, with 8 bases between. The CDR3 runs 13 residues.

The chain recombines TRBV14 with TRBJ1-2; no reliable D call. The V end lost 0 bases, the J end lost 4 bases, and 6 bases lay between the germline ends. The germline gives CDR1 SGHDN, CDR2 FVKESK. This CDR3 contains 13 residues. The CDR3 region has the DNA TGTGCCAGCAGCCAAGATCCGAGCTATGGCTACACCTTC. Protein: CASSQDPSYGYTF.

The rearrangement joins TRBV15 to TRBJ1-1; D perhaps matches TRBD1 (6 bases). The CDR3 is made up of 12 amino acids. From germline, CDR1 is LNHNV and CDR2 YYDKDF (reference sequence). V gave up 5 bases and J gave up 10 bases, with 14 bases separating them. DNA of the CDR3: TGTGCCACCAGCGAACCAGGGGTGGTAGCTTTCTTT. Its protein product is CATSEPGVVAFF.

This clone was seen a handful of times. This sequence joins TRBV5-4 and TRBJ2-1, with a possible D match to TRBD2 (7 bases). The CDR3 loop spans 16 amino acids. V lost 4 bases, J lost 10 bases, and 24 bases lay in between. Germline V gives CDR1 SGHNT, CDR2 YYREEE (reference sequence). In DNA form, the CDR3 reads TGTGCCAGCAGCCCCGGAGGGGGGGGGCATCTTCGGGAGCAGTTCTTC. Translated: CASSPGGGGHLREQFF.

This clone was observed a few times. This chain joins TRBV11-3 and TRBJ2-1; TRBD2 agrees at 11 bases. Germline V lookup: CDR1 SGHNT, CDR2 YENEEA. This CDR3 is 15 amino acids long. J gave up 6 bases and V 4 bases, and 5 bases lay outside the gene matches. CDR3 nucleotide sequence: TGTGCCAGCAGCTATAATAGCGGGGGGGCCAATGAGCAGTTCTTC. This sequence encodes CASSYNSGGANEQFF.

This clone was seen only a few times. This chain joins TRBV30 and TRBJ2-7, with 7 positions matching TRBD1. V was pared by 2 bases and J by 3 bases, with 7 bases of the junction left unmatched. Germline CDR1 reads GTSNPN; CDR2 reads SVGIG (reference sequence). The CDR3 extends over 14 amino acids. Written as DNA, the CDR3 is TGTGCCTGGAGTCCTCTGACAGGGCTCTACGAGCAGTACTTC. It is translated as CAWSPLTGLYEQYF.

This chain connects TRBV29-1 to TRBJ2-2; D may be TRBD1 (6 bases). Germline CDR1 SQVTM, CDR2 ANQGSEA. Deletions cut 7 bases from V and 5 bases from J, with 8 bases between. The CDR3 has 11 amino acids. This CDR3 is CSGGQTGELFF. As DNA, the CDR3 is TGCAGCGGCGGACAGACCGGGGAGCTGTTTTTT.

For this clone: Other DNA sequences from this sample encode an identical CDR3 as well. The V gene is TRBV5-6, the J gene TRBJ2-5; D not resolved. CDR1 SGHDT and CDR2 YYEEEE come from the germline V gene. The V end was cut by 0 bases, the J end by 4 bases, with 7 bases between. The length of the CDR3 is 13 residues. The CDR3 spells CASSLGGGETQYF. CDR3 nucleotide sequence: TGTGCCAGCAGCTTGGGAGGCGGAGAGACCCAGTACTTC.

The chain joins TRBV28 to TRBJ2-5, with 13 bases aligning to TRBD2. There are 15 residues in the CDR3. Germline values: CDR1 MDHEN, CDR2 SYDVKM. The V gene end was trimmed by 5 bases and the J gene end by 4 bases; junction bases not matched to a gene: 4. CDR3 sequence: CASSRLAGGTETQYF. Here the CDR3 DNA reads TGTGCCAGCAGTAGACTAGCGGGGGGTACAGAGACCCAGTACTTC. Looking up the rest from reference TRBV28 and TRBJ2-5 gives the full variable domain: DVKVTQSSRYLVKRTGEKVFLECVQDMDHENMFWYRQDPGLGLRLIYFSYDVKMKEKGDIPEGYSVSREKKERFSLILESASTNQTSMYLCASSRLAGGTETQYFGPGTRLLVL.